This T cell receptor beta chain was found in a study of CD8 T cells in Susac syndrome. CDR1 and CDR2 from the germline V gene are LNHDA and SQIVND (reference sequence). CDR3 length: 13 residues. V was cut by 11 bases and J by 0 bases, with 10 bases left in between. After extraction with the RNeasy kit, roughly 0.45 to 1 ug of the RNA was reverse transcribed using random hexamers. TCRdb re-analysed the immunoSEQ multiplex PCR reads in MiXCR, keeping a single row per CDR3 protein. Among roughly 130,000 distinct CDR3 sequences listed, roughly 96% were seen once. The study sequenced TCR beta in blood CD8+ and CD4+ T cells. CD8+ and CD4+ T cells were negatively isolated; TEMRA cells were FACS-enriched.

This clonotype was sampled from a human donor in good health. Sequences were obtained from CD4+ T cells from PBMCs. The chain combines TRBV19 with TRBJ2-2; possible D gene TRBD1, 5 bases. The CDR3 coding sequence is TGTGCCGTTCGACAGCCGAACACCGGGGAGCTGTTTTTT. Translating gives CAVRQPNTGELFF.